What follows are 5 T cell receptor beta chains derived from one specimen sequenced in a study of human T cells and chemical hapten exposure. Time point here: patch test 3, about 24 weeks after DPC sensitization. This sample's treatment: therapeutic diphenylcyclopropenone sensitization with weekly scalp DPC. MiXCR, run by TCRdb on the RACE reads, gives a single entry per CDR3 protein. The sample carries 90,000 to 110,000 distinct CDR3 sequences, less than 40% recorded once. Specimen: whole blood, collected in connection with sensitization to the hapten diphenylcyclopropenone (DPC). Every receptor here comes from a man in his forties or fifties with alopecia areata. Some clones in this sample may be carry-over from other donors' samples.

The V gene is TRBV6-2 or TRBV6-3, the J gene TRBJ2-4, with D tentatively TRBD1 (5 bases). The CDR3 extends over 18 amino acids. Germline values: CDR1 MNHEY, CDR2 SVGEGT. V was clipped by 6 bases and J by 0 bases, with 21 bases between them. The CDR3, as DNA: TGTGCCAGCAGCTCTGTGCCCCGGACACCCTTAGCCAAAAACATTCAGTACTTC. This codes for CASSSVPRTPLAKNIQYF.

This rearrangement joins TRBV3-1 to TRBJ1-4; the D gene is possibly TRBD1 (6 bases). This CDR3 spans 13 amino acids. CDR1 is LGHDT and CDR2 is YNNKEL in the germline V gene (reference sequence). The ends were cut back, 1 base at V and 7 bases at J, with 7 bases in the middle. This CDR3 reads CASSQVGGEKLFF. In DNA form, the CDR3 reads TGTGCCAGCAGCCAAGTAGGGGGTGAAAAACTGTTTTTT.

This clonotype was found a few times. The chain carries TRBV28 and TRBJ2-1; TRBD2 aligns across 11 bases. CDR1 MDHEN and CDR2 SYDVKM come from the germline V gene. The CDR3 has 19 residues. Trimming cost V 7 bases and J 2 bases; bases outside gene matches: 16. CDR3: CASNGWGSGRAAPYNEQFF. The CDR3 nucleotides read TGTGCCAGCAATGGCTGGGGTAGCGGGAGGGCGGCGCCCTACAATGAGCAGTTCTTC.

This CDR3 reads CASSLMLAGRYNEQFF. CDR3 coding DNA: TGTGCCAGCAGCTTGATGTTAGCGGGCCGCTACAATGAGCAGTTCTTC. V gene TRBV7-8 combines with J gene TRBJ2-1; 7 bases match TRBD2. The ends lost 3 bases at V and 3 bases at J; junction bases unmatched: 8. Germline CDR1 is SGHVS and CDR2 is FQNEAQ. The CDR3 is 16 residues long.

This chain links TRBV30 with TRBJ2-3, with TRBD1 matching 7 bases. This CDR3 has 13 residues. CDR1 GTSNPN and CDR2 SVGIG come from the germline V gene (reference sequence). The V gene end was trimmed by 4 bases and the J gene end by 1 base; junction bases not matched to a gene: 2. CDR3 amino acids: CAWKGTGTDTQYF. The DNA of the CDR3 is TGTGCCTGGAAAGGGACAGGCACAGATACGCAGTATTTT.